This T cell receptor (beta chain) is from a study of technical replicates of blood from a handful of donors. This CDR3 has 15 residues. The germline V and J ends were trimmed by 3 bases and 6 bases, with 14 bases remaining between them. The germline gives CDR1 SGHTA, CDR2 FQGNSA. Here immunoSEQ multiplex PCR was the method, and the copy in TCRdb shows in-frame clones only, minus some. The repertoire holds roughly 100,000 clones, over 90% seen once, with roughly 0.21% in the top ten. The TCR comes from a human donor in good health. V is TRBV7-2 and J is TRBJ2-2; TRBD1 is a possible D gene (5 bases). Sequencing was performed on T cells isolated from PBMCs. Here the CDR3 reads CASSLAQGPSGELFF. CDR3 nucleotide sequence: TGTGCCAGCAGCTTGGCTCAGGGTCCGTCCGGGGAGCTGTTTTTT.